The 25 T cell receptor beta chains in this list originate from one sample, sequenced in a study of T cell responses to AZD1222 COVID-19 vaccine. Method: immunoSEQ multiplex PCR; TCRdb's copy keeps in-frame clones and lacks some. This sample has some 200,000 clones, with roughly 90% found just once. Material: peripheral blood, obtained on day 0 of AZD1222 vaccination. These receptors were collected from an adult in good health.

This clone has a handful of counts. One junction end disagrees with the germline gene, perhaps due to a read error. In nucleotides, the CDR3 is TGTGCTAGCAGCCCGGCCCCTGGGGCGGGGGGACACACCGGGGAGCTGTTTTTT. Translation gives CASSPAPGAGGHTGELFF. This chain connects TRBV7-7 to TRBJ2-2; 8 bases agree with TRBD2. This CDR3 has 18 amino acids. The germline CDR1 and CDR2 sequences are SSHAT and FNYEAQ (reference sequence).

The chain carries TRBV7-9 and TRBJ2-5; no reliable D call. Germline V gives CDR1 SEHNR, CDR2 FQNEAQ (reference sequence). CDR3 length: 14 residues. V shed 1 base and J shed 5 bases, with 11 bases lying between them. The CDR3 sequence is CASSLVVGAETQYF. CDR3 DNA: TGTGCCAGCAGCTTAGTAGTGGGTGCGGAGACCCAGTACTTC.

The V gene is TRBV18, the J gene TRBJ2-2; 11 positions match TRBD2. CDR3 length: 16 residues. J was trimmed by 2 bases and V by 5 bases; bases with no gene match: 4. Germline V gives CDR1 KGHSH, CDR2 LQKENI. CDR3 DNA: TGTGCCAGCTCATCTGGACTAGCGGGTAACACCGGGGAGCTGTTTTTT. This sequence encodes CASSSGLAGNTGELFF.

The table lists this clone with a count of one. CDR3 sequence reads: CASSLGAVPNQPQHF. Written as DNA, the CDR3 is TGTGCCAGCAGCTTAGGGGCAGTGCCCAATCAGCCCCAGCATTTT. V gene TRBV7-2 combines with J gene TRBJ1-5; D unresolved. The CDR3 contains 15 residues. CDR1 is SGHTA and CDR2 is FQGNSA in the germline V gene. Deletions cut 1 base from V and 3 bases from J, with 10 bases between. Supplemented by reference TRBV7-2 and TRBJ1-5, the full variable domain reads GAGVSQSPSNKVTEKGKDVELRCDPISGHTALYWYRQSLGQGLEFLIYFQGNSAPDKSGLPSDRFSAERTGGSVSTLTIQRTQQEDSAVYLCASSLGAVPNQPQHFGDGTRLSIL.

J is TRBJ2-1 and V is TRBV27; 11 nucleotides align to TRBD2. There are 16 residues in the CDR3. The V gene's germline CDR1 is MNHEY and CDR2 SMNVEV (reference sequence). Germline trimming cut 5 bases from V and 3 bases from J; bases unmatched to any gene: 6. The CDR3: CASSEPSGGLYNEQFF. DNA of the CDR3: TGTGCCAGCAGTGAACCTAGCGGGGGGCTCTACAATGAGCAGTTCTTC.

Remarks on this clone: Distinct nucleotide sequences in the sample also encode this CDR3. The CDR3 here is CASSQGRASYEQYF. In DNA form, the CDR3 reads TGTGCCAGCAGCCAAGGCAGAGCCTCCTACGAGCAGTACTTC. The V and J genes are TRBV14 and TRBJ2-7; D ambiguous. Germline CDR1 is SGHDN and CDR2 is FVKESK. There are 14 residues in the CDR3. Deletions cut 1 base from V and 0 bases from J, with 7 bases between.

V gene TRBV7-6 combines with J gene TRBJ1-3; D may be TRBD1 (5 bases). V lost 4 bases and J 0 bases, leaving 10 bases between the germline ends. CDR1 is SGHVS, CDR2 FNYEAQ, per germline. The CDR3 consists of 15 residues. The CDR3 loop reads CASSSGPISGNTIYF. Written as DNA, the CDR3 is TGTGCCAGCAGCTCGGGACCAATCTCTGGAAACACCATATATTTT.

The chain joins TRBV5-5 to TRBJ2-3; possible D gene TRBD1, 5 bases. Trimming took 0 bases from V and 2 from J, leaving 10 bases between them. CDR1 is SGHKS, CDR2 YYEKEE, per germline (reference sequence). The CDR3 is made up of 15 amino acids. The CDR3 DNA is TGTGCCAGCAGCTTGGATCAGGGAATCACAGATACGCAGTATTTT. It yields the protein CASSLDQGITDTQYF.

The V and J genes are TRBV28 and TRBJ1-4; possibly TRBD1 for D (5 bases). The CDR3 runs to 15 residues. V lost 8 bases to trimming and J lost 4 bases, with 17 bases between them. CDR1 MDHEN and CDR2 SYDVKM come from the germline V gene. The CDR3 DNA is TGTGCCAGCCACCCAGCGGGACGGTTTAATGAAAAACTGTTTTTT. Its translation: CASHPAGRFNEKLFF.

The V and J genes are TRBV12-3 or TRBV12-4 and TRBJ1-1, with TRBD1 matching 7 bases. The ends lost 6 bases at V and 6 bases at J; junction bases unmatched: 7. The CDR3 loop spans 13 amino acids. The CDR3 DNA follows: TGTGCCAGCAGCAGGGGGGGTTCCGCTGAAGCTTTCTTT. It translates to CASSRGGSAEAFF.

The J gene is TRBJ1-1, the V gene TRBV7-2, with a weak D call TRBD1 (5 bases). CDR1 and CDR2 (germline): SGHTA, FQGNSA. The CDR3 totals 15 residues. V gave up 5 bases and J gave up 2 bases, with 15 bases separating them. CDR3 sequence: CASSRGAGPNTEAFF. The CDR3 DNA follows: TGTGCCAGCAGCAGAGGCGCAGGGCCAAACACTGAAGCTTTCTTT.

This clone was counted between two and nine times. V and J are TRBV4-2 and TRBJ2-6; either TRBD1 or TRBD2 may supply D (5 bases each). The CDR3 runs to 17 residues. Germline lookup yields CDR1 LGHNA and CDR2 YNFKEQ. The V gene lost 0 bases and the J gene lost 4 bases, with 13 bases spanning the gap. The DNA of the CDR3 is TGTGCCAGCAGCCAAGAAGCTTCACGGGACGGGGCCAACGTCCTGACTTTC. This codes for CASSQEASRDGANVLTF.

The chain carries TRBV6-1 and TRBJ2-7, with 10 nucleotides matching TRBD2. Germline V gene sequence: CDR1 MNHNS, CDR2 SASEGT. Trimming took 5 bases from V and 3 from J; bases not matched to a gene: 10. This CDR3 is 16 amino acids long. The CDR3 DNA sequence: TGTGCCAGCAGTCAAGGCGGGACTAGCGTTTTCTACGAGCAGTACTTC. Amino acid sequence: CASSQGGTSVFYEQYF.

The J gene is TRBJ1-2, the V gene TRBV12-5; TRBD1 agrees at 7 bases. The CDR3 is 16 amino acids. Germline lookup yields CDR1 LGHNT and CDR2 FRNRAP. Trimming removed 0 bases from V and 4 bases from J; junction bases left unmatched: 8. The CDR3 spells CASGLVVGHRGYGYTF. DNA of the CDR3: TGTGCTAGTGGTTTGGTTGTGGGACACAGGGGCTATGGCTACACCTTC. Combining the CDR3 with reference TRBV12-5 and TRBJ1-2 gives the whole variable domain DARVTQTPRHKVTEMGQEVTMRCQPILGHNTVFWYRQTMMQGLELLAYFRNRAPLDDSGMPKDRFSAEMPDATLATLKIQPSEPRDSAVYFCASGLVVGHRGYGYTFGSGTRLTVV.

This chain connects TRBV2 to TRBJ2-1, with 7 bases matching TRBD2. V was pared by 3 bases and J by 4 bases, with 9 bases of the junction left unmatched. The CDR3 is made up of 16 amino acids. Germline CDR1 SNHLY, CDR2 FYNNEI. The chain's CDR3 is CASSDWSGISYNEQFF. CDR3 DNA: TGTGCCAGCAGTGATTGGAGCGGGATATCTTACAATGAGCAGTTCTTC.

The gene calls are TRBV28 and TRBJ1-1; 7 bases fit TRBD1. V was clipped by 4 bases and J by 0 bases; unmatched bases: 5. Germline V gives CDR1 MDHEN, CDR2 SYDVKM. The CDR3 contains 15 residues. CDR3 residues: CASSSGTAMNTEAFF. Written as DNA, the CDR3 is TGTGCCAGCAGTTCGGGGACAGCTATGAACACTGAAGCTTTCTTT.

This chain links TRBV7-9 with TRBJ1-5, with a weak D call TRBD1 (5 bases). Germline values: CDR1 SEHNR, CDR2 FQNEAQ (reference sequence). V lost 5 bases, J lost 8 bases, and 22 bases lay in between. This CDR3 has 16 amino acids. The CDR3 is CASSGPGLSSREPQHF. CDR3 coding DNA: TGTGCCAGCAGCGGGCCCGGGCTCTCTAGCAGGGAGCCCCAGCATTTT.

V is TRBV7-2 and J is TRBJ2-3, with D perhaps matching TRBD2 (6 bases). The V end was cut by 5 bases, the J end by 4 bases, with 10 bases between. Germline lookup yields CDR1 SGHTA and CDR2 FQGNSA. This CDR3 comprises 13 residues. DNA of the CDR3: TGTGCCAGCAGCGCCTGGGGGGCAGATACGCAGTATTTT. This translates into CASSAWGADTQYF.

The chain employs TRBV7-2 and TRBJ2-5; D is possibly TRBD1 or TRBD2 (5 bases each). Trimming removed 8 bases at V and 5 bases at J, with 21 bases between. Per germline, CDR1 SGHTA and CDR2 FQGNSA. The CDR3 extends over 15 amino acids. CDR3 protein: CASSRRWDPTETQYF. The CDR3 nucleotides are TGTGCCAGCTCCAGAAGATGGGACCCCACGGAGACCCAGTACTTC.

This clone was seen a single time. CDR3 DNA: TGTGCCAGCACAGCGAGAGATACGCAGTATTTT. Its translation: CASTARDTQYF. J is TRBJ2-3 and V is TRBV2; D gene ambiguous. This CDR3 comprises 11 residues. CDR1 and CDR2 (germline): SNHLY, FYNNEI. V was shortened by 7 bases and J by 5 bases, with 7 bases between the two germline ends.

This clone appeared a single time. The V and J genes are TRBV27 and TRBJ2-7; tentatively, D is TRBD2 (5 bases). The CDR3 contains 14 residues. Trimming stripped 5 bases from V and 0 bases from J, with 11 bases between. Germline V gene data show CDR1 as MNHEY and CDR2 as SMNVEV (reference sequence). CDR3 in DNA: TGTGCCAGCAGTATAAACCGGGACTCCTACGAGCAGTACTTC. It encodes CASSINRDSYEQYF.

This clone was counted a single time. The CDR3 region is CASSLLAGSSYEQYF. The CDR3 coding sequence is TGTGCCAGCAGCTTGCTGGCAGGCTCCTCCTACGAGCAGTACTTC. The rearrangement links TRBV5-5 to TRBJ2-7; D unclear. Per germline, CDR1 SGHKS and CDR2 YYEKEE (reference sequence). The CDR3 is made up of 15 amino acids. Trimming left V 1 base short and J 0 bases short, with 11 bases between.

This clone showed up just a few times. The CDR3 DNA sequence: TGTGCCAGGGGGGGCCAGGGGGCCGACGAGCAGTACTTC. Amino acids: CARGGQGADEQYF. J is TRBJ2-7 and V is TRBV2; 8 bases line up with TRBD1. Germline CDR1 is SNHLY and CDR2 is FYNNEI. The CDR3 sequence is 13 residues long. The ends lost 9 bases at V and 5 bases at J; junction bases unmatched: 9.

With respect to this clone: In the same sample, other DNA sequences code for this CDR3. This sequence joins TRBV6-5 and TRBJ2-1, with D hard to call. The germline CDR1 and CDR2 sequences are MNHEY and SVGAGI. The CDR3 runs 12 residues. V dropped 0 bases and J dropped 7 bases, with 4 bases sitting between them. In DNA, the CDR3 is TGTGCCAGCAGTTACTCCCGGAATGAGCAGTTCTTC. This sequence encodes CASSYSRNEQFF.

The chain combines TRBV4-2 with TRBJ2-6; no clear D gene. Germline loops: CDR1 LGHNA, CDR2 YNFKEQ. The CDR3 length is 15 residues. V gave up 8 bases and J gave up 2 bases, with 13 bases separating them. CDR3 loop: CASGKSGAGANVLTF. CDR3 DNA sequence: TGTGCCAGCGGAAAGTCGGGTGCTGGGGCCAACGTCCTGACTTTC.